Reported below is one T cell receptor beta chain. This sample stems from a study of T cell changes during pregnancy in multiple sclerosis. The protocol was immunoSEQ multiplex PCR, while the TCRdb copy is restricted to in-frame clones and leaves out a portion. The table has about 28,000 clones, about 89% seen once; the top ten hold under 4%. Germline CDR1 is SGHRS and CDR2 is YFSETQ. V dropped 4 bases and J dropped 5; count of bases not matched to a gene: 11. This CDR3 contains 16 residues. This TCR derives from a female donor in good health, enrolled as a control in a pregnancy study. V and J are TRBV5-1 and TRBJ2-2, with 7 bases that match TRBD1. This sample comprised CD4+ T cells from peripheral blood mononuclear cells, obtained in the first trimester of pregnancy. The CDR3 DNA sequence: TGCGCCAGCAGCCCCATCTGGACAGGAGAGACCGGGGAGCTGTTTTTT. It is translated as CASSPIWTGETGELFF.